This entry lists 5 T cell receptor beta chains sequenced from one sample in a study of regulatory T cells in long-lasting Graves disease. Construction of the TCR beta libraries employed iRepertoire HTBI primers in conjunction with Arm-PCR of CDR3 regions. TCRdb re-derived calls from the multiplex PCR reads in MiXCR, one entry per CDR3 protein. The sample has about 470,000 distinct CDR3 sequences, less than 25% seen once. Regarding time point: persistent/refractory GD, antithyroid drugs over 5 years with positive TRAb. Making the TCR library involved RNA that had been extracted from PBMCs. The material sequenced was peripheral blood mononuclear cells (PBMCs), taken when the disease was refractory, from a patient treated with antithyroid drugs. These receptors originate from a female donor with Graves disease.

This clonotype was counted at least ten times. The genes are TRBV12-3 or TRBV12-4 and TRBJ1-2; no firm D call. The ends were cut back, 5 bases at V and 8 bases at J, with 12 bases in the middle. The CDR3 extends over 12 amino acids. CDR3 sequence reads: CASSVYSEGYTF. Here the CDR3 DNA reads TGTGCCAGCAGTGTTTATTCGGAAGGCTACACCTTC.

This clonotype is a singleton in its sample. This chain connects TRBV6-2 or TRBV6-3 to TRBJ2-3, with TRBD2 identical over 14 bases. V was pared by 6 bases and J by 5 bases, with 7 bases of the junction left unmatched. The CDR3 loop spans 16 amino acids. Germline CDR1 is MNHEY and CDR2 is SVGEGT. For the CDR3, the DNA is TGTGCCAGCAGACTTGGACTAGCGGGAGGCAGAGATACGCAGTATTTT. This codes for CASRLGLAGGRDTQYF.

This clonotype was observed a few times. The gene calls are TRBV19 and TRBJ2-7; D perhaps matches TRBD1 (7 bases). Trimming removed 6 bases at V and 6 bases at J, with 15 bases between. The CDR3 is 13 amino acids. Per germline, CDR1 LNHDA and CDR2 SQIVND (reference sequence). The CDR3: CASRNRGGSEQYF. CDR3 DNA: TGTGCCAGTAGGAACAGGGGAGGTAGCGAGCAGTACTTC.

The chain has TRBV30 and TRBJ1-1; D uncertain. V was shortened by 2 bases and J by 2 bases, with 9 bases between the two germline ends. The CDR3 is made up of 13 amino acids. Germline V CDR1 and CDR2: GTSNPN, SVGIG (reference sequence). The CDR3 nucleotides read TGTGCCTGGAGTCCCAGAGTTAACACTGAAGCTTTCTTT. This codes for CAWSPRVNTEAFF.

This clonotype was seen many times. This chain links TRBV6-1 with TRBJ2-5; D is unclear. There are 16 residues in the CDR3. Germline values: CDR1 MNHNS, CDR2 SASEGT. The germline V and J ends were trimmed by 7 bases and 3 bases, with 21 bases remaining between them. CDR3 sequence (DNA): TGTGCCAGCACTAGACCCCGGTCACGGTCGGAAGAGACCCAGTACTTC. It codes for CASTRPRSRSEETQYF.